Each of the 2 T cell receptor beta chains below was sequenced from the same sample in a study of T-cell reconstitution after alpha-beta-depleted transplantation in children. Unique molecular identifiers were incorporated into the prepared TCRbeta library. TCRdb re-called the PCR reads with MiXCR, one entry per CDR3 protein. This table holds a few hundred thousand distinct CDR3 sequences, roughly 15% found once. The sequences come from PBMCs, mostly from graft donor cells, collected 360 days after TCRalphabeta/CD19-depleted stem cell transplant. Receptor source: a boy under three years old who had a stem cell transplant for Wiskott-Aldrich syndrome, so the T cells may come from the graft donor.

The rearrangement joins TRBV7-7 to TRBJ2-2; D is undetermined. Trimming stripped 7 bases from V and 5 bases from J, with 11 bases between. Germline V CDR1 and CDR2: SSHAT, FNYEAQ (reference sequence). This CDR3 region has 13 residues. CDR3 region: CASKGGGTGELFF. The CDR3 DNA follows: TGTGCCAGCAAAGGTGGCGGAACCGGGGAGCTGTTTTTT.

In DNA, the CDR3 is TGTGCCAGCACCATTAGCGGGAGTGGAGAGACCCAGTACTTC. Protein: CASTISGSGETQYF. The J gene is TRBJ2-5, the V gene TRBV7-2; 9 bases match TRBD2. Trimming at V came to 7 bases and at J to 4 bases, leaving 7 bases not matched to a gene. Germline CDR1 reads SGHTA; CDR2 reads FQGNSA. The CDR3 totals 14 residues. The full variable domain, completed using reference TRBV7-2 and TRBJ2-5, is GAGVSQSPSNKVTEKGKDVELRCDPISGHTALYWYRQSLGQGLEFLIYFQGNSAPDKSGLPSDRFSAERTGGSVSTLTIQRTQQEDSAVYLCASTISGSGETQYFGPGTRLLVL.